Listed here are 11 T cell receptor beta chains from one sample, sequenced in a study of Graves' ophthalmopathy and Graves' hyperthyroidism. Scientists amplified the TCR beta CDR3 regions from RNA transcripts. Second-round multiplex PCR followed a first-round RT-PCR using HTBI primers. MiXCR, run by TCRdb on the multiplex PCR reads, gives a single entry per CDR3 protein. This table holds 200,000 to 250,000 distinct CDR3 sequences, around a fifth found once. Specimen: peripheral blood. The receptors shown here come from a woman aged 50 to 60 with Graves' ophthalmopathy.

This clonotype appeared many times. V gene TRBV20-1 combines with J gene TRBJ2-5; 9 bases agree with TRBD2. V lost 6 bases to trimming and J lost 3 bases; unmatched junction nucleotides: 11. The CDR3 spans 15 residues. The germline CDR1 and CDR2 sequences are DFQATT and SNEGSKA (reference sequence). The CDR3 is CSARGRLAGKETQYF. The CDR3 region has the DNA TGCAGTGCCAGGGGTCGGCTAGCGGGAAAAGAGACCCAGTACTTC.

Concerning this clonotype: A much larger clone differs from this one at a single base, so this may be a read error. V and J are TRBV4-2 and TRBJ2-2; 8 bases align to TRBD2. CDR1 LGHNA and CDR2 YNFKEQ come from the germline V gene. The CDR3 spans 16 residues. The junction had 12 bases not matched to a gene; V was cut back by 10 bases and J by 2 bases. CDR3 sequence (DNA): TGTGCCATCAGGGGTGGAGCGGGAGCAAACACCGGGGAGCTGTTTTTT. It translates to CAIRGGAGANTGELFF.

This clonotype has at least ten counts. The J gene is TRBJ2-4, the V gene TRBV12-3 or TRBV12-4, with D maybe TRBD1 (6 bases). V was clipped by 6 bases and J by 2 bases, with 17 bases between them. The CDR3 sequence is 16 residues long. The CDR3 nucleotides read TGTGCCAGCAGCCCTGGGTACAGGGTTCCCAAAAACATTCAGTACTTC. Amino acids: CASSPGYRVPKNIQYF.

This clonotype was detected many times. The chain links TRBV12-3 or TRBV12-4 to TRBJ2-4; D is undetermined. The V end was cut by 3 bases, the J end by 6 bases, with 9 bases between. This CDR3 has 13 amino acids. The CDR3 sequence is CASSLLPLNIQYF. CDR3 DNA sequence: TGTGCCAGCAGTTTGCTCCCGTTAAACATTCAGTACTTC.

The J gene is TRBJ2-5, the V gene TRBV6-1; 7 bases line up with TRBD2. CDR1 and CDR2 from the germline V gene are MNHNS and SASEGT. The CDR3 has 15 amino acids. V shed 8 bases, J shed 9 bases, and the junction held 18 bases outside the gene matches. The CDR3 loop is CASLRGALGGEPQYF. The CDR3 DNA reads TGTGCCAGCTTACGCGGGGCACTGGGGGGGGAGCCCCAGTACTTC.

This clonotype came up many times. This chain uses TRBV29-1 with TRBJ2-1; 10 nucleotides align to TRBD2. The germline V gene has CDR1 SQVTM and CDR2 ANQGSEA. The junction had 9 bases not matched to a gene; V was cut back by 4 bases and J by 6 bases. The length of the CDR3 is 15 residues. The CDR3: CSVALRLAGSNEQFF. The CDR3 DNA reads as TGCAGCGTTGCCCTCAGACTAGCGGGTAGCAATGAGCAGTTCTTC.

With regard to this clonotype: Since a much larger clone is just one base distant, this may be a read error. The rearrangement links TRBV28 to TRBJ2-4; maybe TRBD1 (6 bases). The CDR3 is made up of 13 amino acids. CDR1 is MDHEN and CDR2 is SYDVKM in the germline V gene. This CDR3 reads CSSSLQGSNIQYF. The CDR3 DNA sequence: TGTTCCAGCAGTTTGCAGGGGTCAAACATTCAGTACTTC.

This clonotype was counted at least ten times. The V gene is TRBV10-3, the J gene TRBJ2-7; 11 positions agree with TRBD1. The CDR3 length is 12 residues. Trimming at V came to 8 bases and at J to 5 bases, leaving 2 bases not matched to a gene. In germline, CDR1 is ENHRY, CDR2 SYGVKD. CDR3 sequence: CAIGQGADEQYF. In DNA, the CDR3 is TGTGCCATCGGACAGGGGGCCGACGAGCAGTACTTC.

This clonotype was found a few times. The chain carries TRBV3-1 and TRBJ2-3, with D possibly called TRBD1 or TRBD2 (6 bases each). This CDR3 contains 14 residues. Trimming cost V 3 bases and J 1 base, with 8 bases left between them. Germline assignment: CDR1 LGHDT and CDR2 YNNKEL (reference sequence). CDR3: CASSQRGGTDTQYF. CDR3 coding DNA: TGTGCCAGCAGCCAGAGGGGGGGCACAGATACGCAGTATTTT.

This clonotype was detected many times. The CDR3: CAWLPLGQETQYF. CDR3 sequence (DNA): TGTGCCTGGCTTCCACTAGGCCAAGAGACCCAGTACTTC. The rearrangement joins TRBV30 to TRBJ2-5, with TRBD2 as a possible D gene (5 bases). The CDR3 has 13 residues. Germline CDR1 and CDR2: GTSNPN and SVGIG (reference sequence). Between the trimmed V and J ends, which lost 5 bases and 1 base, there was a span of 11 bases.

In this sample, this clonotype turned up many times. The chain employs TRBV11-2 and TRBJ1-5; 7 positions match TRBD1. The germline CDR1 and CDR2 sequences are SGHAT and FQNNGV. The CDR3 length is 13 residues. With 5 bases clipped from V and 6 bases from J, the junction kept 4 bases outside the gene matches. CDR3 sequence (DNA): TGTGCCAGCAGCCCAGACAGGGCTCAGCCCCAGCATTTT. Protein product: CASSPDRAQPQHF.